Shown below are 12 T cell receptor beta chains from a single sample sequenced in a study of low-dose radiotherapy and immunotherapy resistance in tumors. Both TCRalpha and TCRbeta chains were reverse transcribed with V-gene-specific primers. TCR amplification involved 20 PCR cycles with a constant-region primer and V-primer adapter. TCRdb used MiXCR to reprocess the reads, holding one entry per CDR3 protein. The sample includes 80,000 to 95,000 distinct CDR3 sequences, around 9.2% of them seen just once. Time point given: before trial treatment. This specimen was PBMCs, taken before treatment. All receptors come from a male donor with prostate cancer.

This clonotype appeared many times. This chain connects TRBV5-4 to TRBJ2-1, with D perhaps TRBD1 (6 bases). Germline loops: CDR1 SGHNT, CDR2 YYREEE (reference sequence). The CDR3 totals 12 residues. The ends were cut back, 3 bases at V and 9 bases at J, with 10 bases in the middle. DNA of the CDR3: TGTGCCAGCAGCTCCACAGGGACTGAGCAGTTCTTC. Protein sequence: CASSSTGTEQFF.

The table lists this clonotype with many counts. V and J are TRBV7-2 and TRBJ2-3; D is unresolved. V dropped 0 bases and J dropped 2 bases, with 3 bases sitting between them. The V gene's germline CDR1 is SGHTA and CDR2 FQGNSA. The CDR3 runs 13 residues. The DNA for the CDR3 is TGTGCCAGCAGCTTAGCGCACACAGATACGCAGTATTTT. Amino acids: CASSLAHTDTQYF.

This clonotype was found many times. The CDR3 sequence: CASSPSQGGSPLHF. The CDR3 DNA sequence: TGTGCCAGCAGCCCCTCGCAGGGCGGTTCACCCCTCCACTTT. The J gene is TRBJ1-6, the V gene TRBV3-1, with D possibly matching TRBD1 (5 bases). The CDR3 sequence is 14 residues long. Looked up from germline, CDR1 is LGHDT and CDR2 is YNNKEL (reference sequence). The germline V and J ends were trimmed by 4 bases and 9 bases, with 13 bases remaining between them.

There are a few counts of this clonotype. The chain carries TRBV28 and TRBJ2-7; D unclear. The CDR3 extends over 11 amino acids. Per the germline V gene, CDR1 is MDHEN and CDR2 is SYDVKM. V was clipped by 8 bases and J by 4 bases, with 9 bases between them. In DNA, the CDR3 is TGTGCCAGCGGGCGGCAGTACGAGCAGTACTTC. Translating gives CASGRQYEQYF.

The chain links TRBV5-1 to TRBJ2-1; weak D call: TRBD1 (5 bases). The germline gives CDR1 SGHRS, CDR2 YFSETQ. CDR3 length: 14 amino acids. V lost 0 bases and J 13 bases, leaving 17 bases between the germline ends. CDR3 residues: CASSLAVSLRAQFF. The CDR3 DNA follows: TGCGCCAGCAGCTTGGCCGTCTCCCTCAGGGCCCAGTTCTTC.

Many counts were recorded for this clonotype. The chain has TRBV11-3 and TRBJ2-7, with D tentatively TRBD1 or TRBD2 (6 bases each). The CDR3 totals 14 residues. The germline gives CDR1 SGHNT, CDR2 YENEEA. V was cut by 4 bases and J by 3 bases, with 13 bases left in between. DNA of the CDR3: TGTGCCAGCAGCTCCGGGGGCAGTGACTACGAGCAGTACTTC. Protein sequence: CASSSGGSDYEQYF.

This clonotype was seen repeatedly, ten times or more. The chain links TRBV4-1 to TRBJ1-5; no firm D call. Germline V gives CDR1 MGHRA, CDR2 YSYEKL. CDR3 length: 12 residues. V lost 1 base and J 4 bases, leaving 2 bases between the germline ends. The CDR3 is CASSQGNQPQHF. In DNA form, the CDR3 reads TGCGCCAGCAGCCAAGGTAATCAGCCCCAGCATTTT.

This clonotype was detected ten times or more. The chain employs TRBV6-5 and TRBJ2-3; the D gene is possibly TRBD2 (5 bases). The CDR3 is 16 residues long. Trimming pared 3 bases from V and 0 bases from J, leaving 13 bases between. The germline V gene has CDR1 MNHEY and CDR2 SVGAGI. The CDR3: CASSYQAGPSTDTQYF. For the CDR3, the DNA is TGTGCCAGCAGTTATCAGGCGGGCCCTAGCACAGATACGCAGTATTTT.

This clonotype was observed a handful of times. V and J are TRBV19 and TRBJ2-7; D is unresolved. The CDR3 spans 13 residues. The V and J ends lost 3 bases and 3 bases respectively, with 9 bases between them. In germline, CDR1 is LNHDA, CDR2 SQIVND (reference sequence). Here the CDR3 reads CASSIGGFYEQYF. The DNA for the CDR3 is TGTGCCAGTAGTATTGGCGGTTTCTACGAGCAGTACTTC.

This clonotype was seen ten or more times. CDR3 DNA: TGTGCCAGCTCACTCGGGGTAGCGCCCATCTACGAGCAGTACTTC. Amino acids: CASSLGVAPIYEQYF. This chain links TRBV18 with TRBJ2-7, with D perhaps matching TRBD2 (5 bases). The CDR3 consists of 15 residues. The ends were cut back, 4 bases at V and 3 bases at J, with 16 bases in the middle. Germline CDR1 KGHSH, CDR2 LQKENI.

Ten or more counts support this clonotype. DNA of the CDR3: TGTGCCAGCGGGACCGGGGAGCTGTTTTTT. Its protein product is CASGTGELFF. J is TRBJ2-2 and V is TRBV6-1, with no clear D. The CDR3 has 10 residues. Trimming stripped 8 bases from V and 5 bases from J, with 3 bases between. Germline V gene data show CDR1 as MNHNS and CDR2 as SASEGT.

This clonotype was seen repeatedly, ten times or more. This chain joins TRBV28 and TRBJ2-7; 10 bases agree with TRBD1. Per the germline V gene, CDR1 is MDHEN and CDR2 is SYDVKM. The ends lost 2 bases at V and 3 bases at J; junction bases unmatched: 4. The CDR3 loop spans 15 amino acids. The CDR3 protein is CASSLERTGGYEQYF. The CDR3 DNA reads TGTGCCAGCAGTTTAGAAAGGACAGGGGGCTACGAGCAGTACTTC.